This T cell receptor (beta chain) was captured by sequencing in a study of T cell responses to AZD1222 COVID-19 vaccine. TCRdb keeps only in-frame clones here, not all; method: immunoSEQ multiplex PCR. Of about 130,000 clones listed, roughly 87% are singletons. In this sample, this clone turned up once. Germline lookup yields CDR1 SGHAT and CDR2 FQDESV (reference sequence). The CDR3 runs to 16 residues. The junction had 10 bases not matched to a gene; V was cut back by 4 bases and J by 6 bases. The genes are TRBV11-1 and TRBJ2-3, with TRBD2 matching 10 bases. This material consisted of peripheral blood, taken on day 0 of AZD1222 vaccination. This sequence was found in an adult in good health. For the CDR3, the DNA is TGTGCCAGCAGCTCTTGGACTAGCGGCCTGGAGGATACGCAGTATTTT. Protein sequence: CASSSWTSGLEDTQYF.